These T cell receptor beta chains were read from a single sample in a study of T cell repertoires in MIS-A myocarditis. The protocol was immunoSEQ multiplex PCR, while the TCRdb copy is restricted to in-frame clones and leaves out a portion. The sample lists roughly 10,000 clones, roughly 90% seen once, with around 2% in the top ten. Sequenced sample: thoracic lymph node tissue obtained at autopsy. The source is a man younger than 30 with fulminant myocarditis from multisystem inflammatory syndrome in adults (MIS-A) after COVID-19. Each CDR3 is given with its conserved first and last residue. Each record gives: V gene, D gene, J gene, clone size, CDR3 protein, CDR3 DNA. A D gene is named only where the DNA matches it firmly. Only part of the rows carry a size: once, few, many, or a class if the clone is expanded.

v_call: TRBV21-1
d_call: NA
j_call: TRBJ2-7
clone_size: NA
cdr3_aa: CASSIGRPGWEQYF
cdr3_nt: TGTGCCAGCAGCATCGGTCGACCCGGATGGGAGCAGTACTTC

v_call: TRBV7-2
d_call: NA
j_call: TRBJ1-5
clone_size: once
cdr3_aa: CASSLYAQAYQPQHF
cdr3_nt: TGTGCCAGCAGCTTATATGCCCAGGCATATCAGCCCCAGCATTTT

v_call: TRBV27
d_call: NA
j_call: TRBJ1-5
clone_size: NA
cdr3_aa: CASSLSAGANQPQHF
cdr3_nt: TGTGCCAGCAGTTTATCCGCGGGGGCCAATCAGCCCCAGCATTTT

v_call: TRBV2
d_call: NA
j_call: TRBJ1-1
clone_size: NA
cdr3_aa: CASSETWGSGLAFF
cdr3_nt: TGTGCCAGCAGTGAAACCTGGGGGTCCGGTCTAGCTTTCTTT

v_call: TRBV13
d_call: NA
j_call: TRBJ2-7
clone_size: NA
cdr3_aa: CASSLRGWEQYF
cdr3_nt: TGTGCCAGCAGCTTACGAGGTTGGGAGCAGTACTTC

v_call: TRBV9
d_call: NA
j_call: TRBJ2-7
clone_size: NA
cdr3_aa: CASGPGQSAYEQYF
cdr3_nt: TGTGCCAGCGGACCGGGACAATCAGCCTACGAGCAGTACTTC

v_call: TRBV28
d_call: NA
j_call: TRBJ2-2
clone_size: once
cdr3_aa: CASSLGLANTGELFF
cdr3_nt: TGTGCCAGCAGTTTGGGGCTAGCCAACACCGGGGAGCTGTTTTTT

v_call: TRBV19
d_call: NA
j_call: TRBJ1-2
clone_size: NA
cdr3_aa: CASSISAGSGYGYTF
cdr3_nt: TGTGCCAGTTCGATATCGGCAGGGAGTGGCTATGGCTACACCTTC

v_call: TRBV15
d_call: TRBD1
j_call: TRBJ1-4
clone_size: NA
cdr3_aa: CATSRTGTGASKLFF
cdr3_nt: TGTGCCACCAGCAGGACCGGGACAGGGGCTTCAAAACTGTTTTTT

v_call: TRBV6-1
d_call: NA
j_call: TRBJ1-2
clone_size: NA
cdr3_aa: CASSEAAGVNGYTF
cdr3_nt: TGTGCCAGCAGTGAAGCTGCAGGGGTTAACGGCTACACCTTC

v_call: TRBV6-2/TRBV6-3
d_call: NA
j_call: TRBJ2-1
clone_size: NA
cdr3_aa: CASSPPGEQFF
cdr3_nt: TGTGCCAGCAGTCCCCCCGGGGAGCAGTTCTTC

v_call: TRBV4-3
d_call: NA
j_call: TRBJ2-6
clone_size: NA
cdr3_aa: CASNQAPPGSGANVLTF
cdr3_nt: TGCGCCAGCAACCAAGCGCCCCCGGGCTCTGGGGCCAACGTCCTGACTTTC

v_call: TRBV23-1
d_call: NA
j_call: TRBJ2-7
clone_size: NA
cdr3_aa: CASPRLKRGYEQYF
cdr3_nt: TGCGCCAGCCCCCGCCTAAAGAGGGGCTACGAGCAGTACTTC

v_call: TRBV7-9
d_call: TRBD1
j_call: TRBJ1-6
clone_size: NA
cdr3_aa: CASSYRDRTHNTYSPLHF
cdr3_nt: TGTGCCAGCAGCTACCGGGACAGGACCCATAATACATATTCACCCCTCCACTTT

v_call: TRBV11-3
d_call: NA
j_call: TRBJ1-1
clone_size: NA
cdr3_aa: CASSLSRDTEAFF
cdr3_nt: TGTGCCAGCAGCTTAAGCAGGGACACTGAAGCTTTCTTT

v_call: TRBV27
d_call: NA
j_call: TRBJ2-1
clone_size: NA
cdr3_aa: CASSLRGGRDEQFF
cdr3_nt: TGTGCCAGCAGTTTAAGGGGGGGCCGTGATGAGCAGTTCTTC

v_call: TRBV30
d_call: NA
j_call: TRBJ1-2
clone_size: NA
cdr3_aa: CAWSDNSLGRGYGYTF
cdr3_nt: TGTGCCTGGAGTGACAATTCTTTAGGCAGGGGCTATGGCTACACCTTC

v_call: TRBV24-1
d_call: NA
j_call: TRBJ2-3
clone_size: NA
cdr3_aa: CATSDFSGGVAVTQYF
cdr3_nt: TGTGCCACCAGTGATTTTTCGGGCGGGGTGGCAGTTACGCAGTATTTT

v_call: TRBV6-5
d_call: NA
j_call: TRBJ1-1
clone_size: NA
cdr3_aa: CASTQSDSYTEAFF
cdr3_nt: TGTGCCAGCACTCAATCGGACAGCTACACTGAAGCTTTCTTT

v_call: TRBV7-2
d_call: TRBD2
j_call: TRBJ2-1
clone_size: NA
cdr3_aa: CASSSGGGPEQFF
cdr3_nt: TGTGCCAGCAGCTCGGGAGGGGGGCCTGAGCAGTTCTTC

v_call: TRBV7-2
d_call: NA
j_call: TRBJ1-5
clone_size: NA
cdr3_aa: CASSVPGLGPIQHF
cdr3_nt: TGTGCCAGCAGCGTGCCGGGATTGGGACCTATCCAGCATTTT

v_call: TRBV9
d_call: NA
j_call: TRBJ2-6
clone_size: NA
cdr3_aa: CASSAVGYSGANVLTF
cdr3_nt: TGTGCCAGCAGCGCTGTTGGGTACTCTGGGGCCAACGTCCTGACTTTC